This T cell receptor (beta chain) derives from a study of beta chain features in type 1 diabetes. Study-wide findings and caveats: Significant though moderate, a shortening of TCRB CDR3s appeared in all four CD4+ subsets of Type 1 diabetes patients.

V shed 6 bases and J shed 0 bases, with 7 bases lying between them. Germline CDR1 reads MNHEY; CDR2 reads SVGAGI. CDR3 length: 13 amino acids. This clone was observed at least ten times. No antigen is known for it. Every isolated RNA sample was fully reverse transcribed, so sequencing captured expressed TCRB transcripts. Sequencing was performed with immunoSEQ multiplex PCR; in TCRdb, only in-frame clones are kept and a portion is missing. The data contain about 160,000 clones, around 8.3% of them singletons. Sequenced material: central memory CD4+ T cells from blood. The chain couples TRBV6-5 to TRBJ2-3; D not certain. This receptor was obtained from a young woman with type 1 diabetes. The CDR3 loop reads CASRSISTDTQYF. CDR3 nucleotides: TGTGCCAGCAGGTCTATTAGCACAGATACGCAGTATTTT.